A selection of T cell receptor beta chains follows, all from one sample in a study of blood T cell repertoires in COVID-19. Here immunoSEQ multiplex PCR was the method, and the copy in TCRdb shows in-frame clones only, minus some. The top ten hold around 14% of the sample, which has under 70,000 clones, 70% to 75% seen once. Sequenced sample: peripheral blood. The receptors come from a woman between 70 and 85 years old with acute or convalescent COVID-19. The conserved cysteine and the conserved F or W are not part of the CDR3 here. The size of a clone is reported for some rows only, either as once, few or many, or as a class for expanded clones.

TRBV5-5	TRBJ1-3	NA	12	ASSADRYGNTIY
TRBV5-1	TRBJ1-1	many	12	ASVLGRGNTEAF
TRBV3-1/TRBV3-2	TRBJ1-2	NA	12	ASRRQNTNYGYT
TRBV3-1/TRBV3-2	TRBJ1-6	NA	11	ASSLRVRSPLH
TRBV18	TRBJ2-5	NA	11	ASSPPIQETQY
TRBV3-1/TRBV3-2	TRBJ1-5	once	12	ASSQGGGNQPQH
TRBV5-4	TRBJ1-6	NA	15	ASSLAGGAGTNSPLH
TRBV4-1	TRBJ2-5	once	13	ASSRLPGHKETQY
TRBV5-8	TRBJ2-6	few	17	ASCQAPGSYLTGANVLT
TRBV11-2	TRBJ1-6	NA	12	ASSLAPGNSPLH
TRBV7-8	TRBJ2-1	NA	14	ASSLIRGQGANEQF
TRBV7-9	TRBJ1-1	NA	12	ASSLVQGFTEAF
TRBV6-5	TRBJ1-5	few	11	ASRPRGNQPQH
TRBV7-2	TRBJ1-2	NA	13	ASSRPALDLNGYT
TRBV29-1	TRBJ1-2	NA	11	SVRGSGYYGYT
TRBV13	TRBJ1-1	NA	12	ASSTTGKNTEAF
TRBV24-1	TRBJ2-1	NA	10	ATSDPTEKQF
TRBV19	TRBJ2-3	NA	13	ASSRSGGATDTQY
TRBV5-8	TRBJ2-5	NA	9	ASSSRTAQY
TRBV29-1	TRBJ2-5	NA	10	SVGTGGETQY
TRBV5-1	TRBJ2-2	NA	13	ASSFESAGTGELF
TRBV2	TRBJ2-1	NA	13	ASSPLSGSYNEQF
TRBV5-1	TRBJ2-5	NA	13	ASSLAPQSGGTQY
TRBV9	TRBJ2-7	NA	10	ASSGRRGPKH
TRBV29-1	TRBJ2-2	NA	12	SAFGRGRTGELF
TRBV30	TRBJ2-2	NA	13	AWNRLIWDTGELF
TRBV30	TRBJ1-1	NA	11	AWSGDRNTEAF
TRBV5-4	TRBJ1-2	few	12	ASSSTGSAYGYT
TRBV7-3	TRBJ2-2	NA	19	ASSLRVKGVAGPSNTGELF
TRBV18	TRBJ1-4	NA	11	ASSPRPNEKLF
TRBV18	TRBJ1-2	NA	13	ASSPGTGGADGYT
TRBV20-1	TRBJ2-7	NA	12	SASGEWRGAEQY
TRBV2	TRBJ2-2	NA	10	ASSPDTGELF
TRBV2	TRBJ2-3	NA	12	ASSWGTAADTQY
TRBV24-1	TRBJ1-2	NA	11	ATSDFRGYGYT
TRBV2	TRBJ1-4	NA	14	ASSPGQGAPGGKLF
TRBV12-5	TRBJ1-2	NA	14	ASGLVETGGNYGYT
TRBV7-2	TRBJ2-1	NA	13	ASSFRRGGKDEQF
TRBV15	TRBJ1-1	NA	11	ATRRGSGGEAF
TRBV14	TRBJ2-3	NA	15	ASSQVGQSGGTDTQY